Presented here are 26 T cell receptor beta chains from one specimen sequenced in a study of shared clonotypes between healthy human individuals. Clones were sequenced by immunoSEQ multiplex PCR, and TCRdb holds only the in-frame ones, with some missing. The sample carries some 87,000 clones, around 68% recorded once. Input material: memory CD8+ T cells sorted from blood. Described subset: CD45RO+ cells pooled with CCR7-negative TemRA cells. These TCRs come from a man aged 30 to 39 in good health.

This clone was counted only a few times. V is TRBV18 and J is TRBJ1-1; D perhaps matches TRBD1 (5 bases). The CDR3 covers 13 residues. Germline V gives CDR1 KGHSH, CDR2 LQKENI. V lost 2 bases to trimming and J lost 7 bases, with 11 bases between them. For the CDR3, the DNA is TGTGCCAGCTCACCAAGCAGGGAGGATGAAGCTTTCTTT. This codes for CASSPSREDEAFF.

This clone has just a few counts. The V call is TRBV25-1, the J call TRBJ2-3; maybe TRBD2 (6 bases). The V gene's germline CDR1 is MGHDK and CDR2 SYGVNS. V dropped 3 bases and J dropped 8 bases, with 24 bases sitting between them. CDR3 length equals 17 residues. The CDR3 region has the DNA TGTGCCAGCAGTGAGGAGGGAGAGGCTAGCCTCGGTGGTACGCAGTATTTT. Its translation is CASSEEGEASLGGTQYF.

This clone appeared a few times. CDR3 DNA sequence: TGTGCCAGCAGTTACTGGGGACAAGGCGTCTACGAGCAGTACTTC. Amino acid sequence: CASSYWGQGVYEQYF. The genes are TRBV28 and TRBJ2-7, with a weak D call TRBD1 (6 bases). Germline CDR1 and CDR2: MDHEN and SYDVKM. V dropped 4 bases and J dropped 3 bases, with 16 bases sitting between them. The CDR3 extends over 15 amino acids.

The genes are TRBV27 and TRBJ2-7; 8 bases line up with TRBD2. Per germline, CDR1 MNHEY and CDR2 SMNVEV (reference sequence). This CDR3 is built from 15 residues. V was pared by 3 bases and J by 1 base, with 5 bases of the junction left unmatched. The CDR3 sequence: CASSFGLAASYEQYF. CDR3 nucleotides: TGTGCCAGCAGTTTCGGACTAGCCGCTTCCTACGAGCAGTACTTC.

The CDR3 sequence is CASSPRTSRTGELFF. For the CDR3, the DNA is TGTGCCAGCAGCCCTCGGACTAGCAGAACCGGGGAGCTGTTTTTT. This sequence joins TRBV5-5 and TRBJ2-2; TRBD2 matches at 8 bases. J was trimmed by 5 bases and V by 4 bases; bases with no gene match: 7. This CDR3 has 15 amino acids. Germline-derived CDR1 and CDR2 are SGHKS and YYEKEE (reference sequence). The full variable domain, with the rest looked up from reference TRBV5-5 and TRBJ2-2, is DAGVTQSPTHLIKTRGQQVTLRCSPISGHKSVSWYQQVLGQGPQFIFQYYEKEERGRGNFPDRFSARQFPNYSSELNVNALLLGDSALYLCASSPRTSRTGELFFGEGSRLTVL.

The rearrangement links TRBV10-1 to TRBJ2-2, with D uncertain. From germline, CDR1 is WNHNN and CDR2 SYGVQD (reference sequence). The CDR3 is 14 residues long. V was pared by 0 bases and J by 1 base, with 3 bases between. The CDR3, as DNA: TGCGCCAGCAGTGAGTCGGGGAACACCGGGGAGCTGTTTTTT. Protein: CASSESGNTGELFF.

V gene TRBV7-8 combines with J gene TRBJ2-7, with D hard to call. The germline V gene encodes CDR1 SGHVS and CDR2 FQNEAQ. The CDR3 runs 15 residues. V was clipped by 1 base and J by 2 bases, with 12 bases between them. In nucleotides, the CDR3 is TGTGCCAGCAGCTTAGTAGAGGCCGGAACCTACGAGCAGTACTTC. Translated: CASSLVEAGTYEQYF. Full variable domain (outside the CDR3, taken from reference TRBV7-8 and TRBJ2-7): GAGVSQSPRYKVAKRGQDVALRCDPISGHVSLFWYQQALGQGPEFLTYFQNEAQLDKSGLPSDRFFAERPEGSVSTLKIQRTQQEDSAVYLCASSLVEAGTYEQYFGPGTRLTVT.

This chain connects TRBV11-2 to TRBJ2-2, with D possibly matching TRBD2 (7 bases). The CDR3 is 17 amino acids. Germline assignment: CDR1 SGHAT and CDR2 FQNNGV. Deletions cut 4 bases from V and 3 bases from J, with 18 bases between. This CDR3 reads CASSSPRGGEHTGELFF. For the CDR3, the DNA is TGTGCCAGCAGCTCCCCGCGAGGGGGGGAGCACACCGGGGAGCTGTTTTTT.

The chain links TRBV28 to TRBJ2-2; maybe TRBD1 (5 bases). The CDR3 extends over 17 amino acids. Germline V CDR1 and CDR2: MDHEN, SYDVKM. V lost 4 bases, J lost 2 bases, and 17 bases lay in between. The DNA for the CDR3 is TGTGCCAGCAGTTCAAGTCCCGACAGTGCAAACACCGGGGAGCTGTTTTTT. This encodes CASSSSPDSANTGELFF.

The chain is built from TRBV28 and TRBJ2-4, with TRBD1 matching 9 bases. Germline V gene data show CDR1 as MDHEN and CDR2 as SYDVKM. V shed 4 bases, J shed 7 bases, and the junction held 5 bases outside the gene matches. The CDR3 length is 14 residues. The DNA for the CDR3 is TGTGCCAGCAGTTCCTCAGACAGGGGGAACATTCAGTACTTC. Translated: CASSSSDRGNIQYF.

The chain employs TRBV18 and TRBJ2-3; 7 nucleotides line up with TRBD2. Germline V gene data show CDR1 as KGHSH and CDR2 as LQKENI. This CDR3 contains 14 residues. V was pared by 8 bases and J by 3 bases, with 8 bases of the junction left unmatched. CDR3 sequence (DNA): TGTGCCAGCCCCAGCGGGAAGGGGACAGATACGCAGTATTTT. It is translated as CASPSGKGTDTQYF.

V is TRBV7-9 and J is TRBJ2-5, with TRBD2 identical over 7 bases. V lost 3 bases and J lost 5; bases outside the gene matches: 6. Germline V gene lookup returns CDR1 SEHNR and CDR2 FQNEAQ (reference sequence). CDR3 length equals 14 residues. In DNA, the CDR3 is TGTGCCAGCAGCTTCTCCAGCGGGAAGGAGACCCAGTACTTC. Protein: CASSFSSGKETQYF. Based on the CDR3 plus reference TRBV7-9 and TRBJ2-5, the full variable domain is DTGVSQNPRHKITKRGQNVTFRCDPISEHNRLYWYRQTLGQGPEFLTYFQNEAQLEKSRLLSDRFSAERPKGSFSTLEIQRTEQGDSAMYLCASSFSSGKETQYFGPGTRLLVL.

The V and J genes are TRBV6-1 and TRBJ2-1; 7 bases are a match to TRBD1. V trimming: 6 bases; J trimming: 12 bases; junction bases outside the gene matches: 11. The length of the CDR3 is 13 residues. The germline gives CDR1 MNHNS, CDR2 SASEGT. The CDR3 DNA reads TGTGCCAGCAGGACGACAGGGACCGGGGTGCAGTTCTTC. It codes for CASRTTGTGVQFF.

Notes on this clone: The sample has other DNA sequences that encode this CDR3 too. V gene TRBV11-2 combines with J gene TRBJ2-7; D perhaps matches TRBD2 (6 bases). V gave up 4 bases and J gave up 0 bases, with 13 bases separating them. Germline CDR1 reads SGHAT; CDR2 reads FQNNGV. The CDR3 totals 15 residues. The CDR3: CASSYLASSSYEQYF. The CDR3 DNA follows: TGTGCCAGCAGCTACCTAGCGTCTAGCTCCTACGAGCAGTACTTC.

J is TRBJ2-5 and V is TRBV7-6; 8 positions match TRBD2. Germline loops: CDR1 SGHVS, CDR2 FNYEAQ. V was pared by 0 bases and J by 2 bases, with 11 bases of the junction left unmatched. There are 18 residues in the CDR3. CDR3 sequence: CASSLAIAGSGLQETQYF. CDR3 bases: TGTGCCAGCAGCTTAGCGATAGCGGGATCAGGTCTTCAAGAGACCCAGTACTTC.

The V gene is TRBV10-3, the J gene TRBJ2-6; 9 bases map to TRBD1. This CDR3 contains 18 residues. Germline V gives CDR1 ENHRY, CDR2 SYGVKD. The V gene end was trimmed by 5 bases and the J gene end by 0 bases; junction bases not matched to a gene: 8. The CDR3 protein is CAISHSGTGSSGANVLTF. CDR3 nucleotide sequence: TGTGCCATCAGTCACTCCGGGACAGGGAGCTCTGGGGCCAACGTCCTGACTTTC.

At least ten counts were recorded for this clone. The V and J genes are TRBV29-1 and TRBJ1-2; TRBD1 might be the D (5 bases). This CDR3 comprises 13 residues. V was cut by 5 bases and J by 2 bases, with 12 bases left in between. Germline V gene sequence: CDR1 SQVTM, CDR2 ANQGSEA. CDR3 nucleotide sequence: TGCAGCGTTCGGGACCCCAGGAACTATGGCTACACCTTC. Amino acids: CSVRDPRNYGYTF.

The chain links TRBV11-1 to TRBJ2-7, with 9 nucleotides matching TRBD2. The CDR3 extends over 17 amino acids. Per the germline V gene, CDR1 is SGHAT and CDR2 is FQDESV (reference sequence). V was pared by 0 bases and J by 1 base, with 7 bases of the junction left unmatched. The chain's CDR3 is CASSLALGTSSSYEQYF. The DNA for the CDR3 is TGTGCCAGCAGCTTAGCTCTGGGGACTAGCTCGTCCTACGAGCAGTACTTC.

The chain joins TRBV7-8 to TRBJ2-3; D unclear. Trimming shortened V by 2 bases and J by 1 base, and 25 bases separated the two germline ends. This CDR3 has 20 amino acids. CDR1 is SGHVS, CDR2 FQNEAQ, per germline. The CDR3 sequence is CASSLYWWSTGNPGTDTQYF. The CDR3 nucleotides are TGTGCCAGCAGCTTATATTGGTGGTCAACTGGGAACCCCGGCACAGATACGCAGTATTTT. The full variable domain, its missing parts supplied by reference TRBV7-8 and TRBJ2-3, is GAGVSQSPRYKVAKRGQDVALRCDPISGHVSLFWYQQALGQGPEFLTYFQNEAQLDKSGLPSDRFFAERPEGSVSTLKIQRTQQEDSAVYLCASSLYWWSTGNPGTDTQYFGPGTRLTVL.

J is TRBJ1-1 and V is TRBV9; possible D gene TRBD1, 5 bases. CDR1 and CDR2 from the germline V gene are SGDLS and YYNGEE. This CDR3 is built from 14 residues. The V end was cut by 3 bases, the J end by 0 bases, with 9 bases between. The CDR3 region is CASSAGTVNTEAFF. In nucleotides, the CDR3 is TGTGCCAGCAGCGCGGGGACGGTGAACACTGAAGCTTTCTTT.

The V and J genes are TRBV27 and TRBJ2-2; a possible D gene is TRBD2 (6 bases). V lost 7 bases and J 10 bases, leaving 19 bases between the germline ends. Germline assignment: CDR1 MNHEY and CDR2 SMNVEV (reference sequence). CDR3 length equals 14 residues. CDR3 DNA sequence: TGTGCCAGCACCTCGGGGGTGACGTTAGAGGAGCTGTTTTTT. As protein: CASTSGVTLEELFF.

This chain links TRBV7-3 with TRBJ1-3; 10 bases are a match to TRBD1. CDR3 length: 15 amino acids. Germline V gene sequence: CDR1 SGHTA, CDR2 FQGTGA. The V segment lost 5 bases and the J segment 2 bases; nucleotides outside the gene matches: 3. In DNA, the CDR3 is TGTGCCAGCAGCGCCGGGACAGGGGCTGGAAACACCATATATTTT. Amino acid sequence: CASSAGTGAGNTIYF.

V and J are TRBV11-2 and TRBJ2-7; D may match TRBD1 or TRBD2 (5 bases each). The CDR3 length is 15 residues. Germline-derived CDR1 and CDR2 are SGHAT and FQNNGV. Trimming stripped 0 bases from V and 2 bases from J, with 11 bases between. The CDR3 loop is CASSLDYRGPYEQYF. The CDR3 nucleotides read TGTGCCAGCAGCTTAGATTATCGGGGACCCTACGAGCAGTACTTC. Combining the CDR3 with reference TRBV11-2 and TRBJ2-7 gives the whole variable domain EAGVAQSPRYKIIEKRQSVAFWCNPISGHATLYWYQQILGQGPKLLIQFQNNGVVDDSQLPKDRFSAERLKGVDSTLKIQPAKLEDSAVYLCASSLDYRGPYEQYFGPGTRLTVT.

This clone has a handful of counts. CDR3 sequence: CSVDFPTGSGELFF. The DNA of the CDR3 is TGCAGCGTTGATTTCCCAACAGGGTCCGGGGAGCTGTTTTTT. J is TRBJ2-2 and V is TRBV29-1; tentatively, D is TRBD1 (6 bases). Trimming cost V 3 bases and J 6 bases, with 14 bases left between them. There are 14 residues in the CDR3. Germline V gene data show CDR1 as SQVTM and CDR2 as ANQGSEA.

With respect to this clone: At the DNA level, this CDR3 is encoded by other sequences in the same sample as well. The J gene is TRBJ2-7, the V gene TRBV28; D is undetermined. Trimming removed 5 bases at V and 4 bases at J, with 6 bases between. The length of the CDR3 is 11 residues. Germline CDR1 and CDR2: MDHEN and SYDVKM. The CDR3 reads CASSTSYEQYF. The CDR3 coding sequence is TGTGCCAGCAGTACATCGTACGAGCAGTACTTC.

The CDR3: CASSPKDRNEQFF. DNA of the CDR3: TGTGCCAGCAGCCCTAAGGACAGAAATGAGCAGTTCTTC. V is TRBV5-6 and J is TRBJ2-1; possible D gene TRBD1, 6 bases. Germline CDR1 SGHDT, CDR2 YYEEEE. Trimming cost V 4 bases and J 7 bases, with 12 bases left between them. The CDR3 is made up of 13 amino acids.